This T cell receptor (beta chain) derives from a study of blood T cell repertoires in COVID-19 (dated by TCRdb to 2018 to 2020). Concerning the study at large: Collaborator samples came from the United States, Italy and Spain and covered acute and convalescent phases of COVID-19. The prospective study material was composed of cDNA or gDNA derived from T cells, B-cell-depleted T cells, or PBMCs. Subjects who had been exposed to COVID-19, were actively infected with it, or had recovered from it provided the deeply sampled blood TCRbeta repertoires that made up the dataset. The repertoires were released in a freely available public database intended as a resource for research on the immune response to SARS-CoV-2. The samples were drawn from two sources: the first 160 participants of the ongoing ImmuneRACE study, and 950 to 1,500 subjects contributed by 6 global collaborators. Nearly every sample came with metadata listing a de-identified subject ID, COVID-19 status, age in years and sex. Where available, HLA class I and class II types were obtained from metadata supplied by the sample provider rather than from assay-based typing. Overall results and qualifications from the work: Clinical and demographic metadata were provided uncurated, with the amount varying by source and participant.

As to this clone: No antigen is known for it. Per-nucleotide qualities are absent, and no much larger clonotype sits a single base away.

Participants in the prospective study were aged roughly 18 to 100 years, lived in over 20 United States geographic areas, and enrolled through a virtual design. To assign participants to cohorts, the prospective study relied on clinical history that participants themselves reported in a screening survey and a study questionnaire. For ImmuneRACE Cohort 3, a participant was defined as recovered based on two consecutive negative NP/OP PCR tests, clearance by a healthcare professional, or resolution of symptoms. Mobile phlebotomists in the prospective study collected whole blood, serum and a nasopharyngeal or oropharyngeal swab from every participant. Over a roughly 2-month period, participants in the prospective study had the option of providing additional blood draws and questionnaires. Blood samples from the prospective study were shipped frozen or at room temperature prior to DNA extraction. TCRbeta CDR3 regions were amplified from genomic DNA using the immunoSEQ Assay, a bias-controlled multiplex PCR. As for the authors' bioinformatics: Within the assay, amplification of reference gene primers was used to estimate how many nucleated cells each sample contained. Sequence reads were collapsed and filtered to measure the absolute abundance of every unique TCRbeta CDR3 rearrangement. For each sample, productive Simpson clonality was calculated as the square root of Simpson's diversity index over productive rearrangements. TCRdb carries this immuneACCESS record with in-frame sequences only. Its versions omit some clonotypes, under half of them owing to an unresolved V gene in the studies checked, with the rest unexplained. Clonal size and the V and J genes are those of that table, whereas D and trimming came from the DNA. The sample profile shows 300,000 to 350,000 clones; approximately 88% of them were found once. The ten largest clones take up 8% to 9.5% of the sample.

The germline V gene (reference sequence) supplies CDR1 SEHNR and CDR2 FQNEAQ. Compared with germline, V lacks 3 bases and J lacks 5 bases; bases without a gene match: 8. The CDR3 goes from the cysteine to the phenylalanine over 15 residues. Left in the record is the CDR3 DNA by itself, 45 bases read in frame from the first base. The sequence links TRBV7-9 to TRBJ2-5; the central 8 bases match TRBD2. Sequences were obtained from PBMCs or T cells enriched from blood (not recorded which). The clonotype was recovered from a woman under 30 who had recovered from COVID-19. The bases read TGTGCCAGCAGCTTTAGGACGGGAGGGGAGGAGACCCAGTACTTC. This is translated as CASSFRTGGEETQYF.